This TCR beta chain comes out of a study of tumor-infiltrating lymphocytes in primary liver carcinoma. Study as a whole: Both sexes were represented among patients, who were 30 to 69 years old.

Germline DNA was also extracted, and blood RNA was taken from unsorted whole blood. With chronic HBV infection, the patients were also treatment-naive. General study findings and limits: Significantly larger top-250-clone fractions were found in tumors than in blood (p = 0.039).

From roughly 470 ng total RNA, TCR beta cDNA was generated with a primer in the constant region. Slightly modified ARM-PCR, run as three nested multiplex PCR rounds, produced the TCR beta libraries. The two initial PCR rounds, roughly 9 cycles each, used TRBV1-TRBV30 forward and C-beta reverse primers. MiXCR, applied by TCRdb to the multiplex PCR reads, yields one record per CDR3 protein. The sample consists of about 200,000 distinct CDR3 sequences, about 65% of them appearing once. Germline loops: CDR1 MGHRA, CDR2 YSYEKL. The CDR3 spans 14 residues. On this clonotype itself: Its specificity is unknown. One end of the junction is discordant with germline, which a read error may explain.

The chain combines TRBV4-1 with TRBJ1-6; possibly TRBD1 for D (5 bases). Material for sequencing was peripheral blood. This receptor was identified in an older woman with primary liver carcinoma and hepatitis B virus infection. The CDR3 DNA sequence: TGCGTCAGCGGAGGCAGGGAGGTTAATTCACCCCTCCACTTT. Translating it yields CVSGGREVNSPLHF.